Shown below are 5 T cell receptor beta chains from a single sample sequenced in a study of blood T cell repertoires in COVID-19. Measured with immunoSEQ multiplex PCR; TCRdb has only the in-frame clones, and not every one. This sample has just under 20,000 clones; about 90% occur once, and the top ten carry about 8%. Sequencing was carried out using peripheral blood. Receptors originate from a human donor with active COVID-19. The donor label of this sample is uncertain.

This clone appeared a few times. This chain connects TRBV30 to TRBJ1-6; no reliable D call. The germline V gene encodes CDR1 GTSNPN and CDR2 SVGIG (reference sequence). CDR3 length equals 13 residues. Trimming cost V 7 bases and J 8 bases, with 15 bases left between them. CDR3 region: CASLRTRDSPLHF. The CDR3 region has the DNA TGTGCCTCCCTACGGACTCGGGATTCACCCCTCCACTTT. Looking up the rest from reference TRBV30 and TRBJ1-6 gives the full variable domain: SQTIHQWPATLVQPVGSPLSLECTVEGTSNPNLYWYRQAAGRGLQLLFYSVGIGQISSEVPQNLSASRPQDRQFILSSKKLLLSDSGFYLCASLRTRDSPLHFGNGTRLTVT.

This clone was seen only a few times. The chain joins TRBV5-1 to TRBJ2-1, with 11 nucleotides matching TRBD2. The CDR3 runs 15 residues. The junction had 0 bases not matched to a gene; V was cut back by 0 bases and J by 4 bases. Germline V CDR1 and CDR2: SGHRS, YFSETQ. The DNA of the CDR3 is TGCGCCAGCAGCTTGGGGACTAGCGGGTACAATGAGCAGTTCTTC. Its translation: CASSLGTSGYNEQFF.

The rearrangement joins TRBV7-8 to TRBJ2-1, with 8 bases aligning to TRBD1. Germline-derived CDR1 and CDR2 are SGHVS and FQNEAQ. V dropped 4 bases and J dropped 5; count of bases not matched to a gene: 4. The CDR3 runs 14 residues. The CDR3 protein is CASSSTGAHNEQFF. The CDR3 nucleotides are TGTGCCAGCAGCTCGACAGGGGCACACAATGAGCAGTTCTTC.

The chain carries TRBV5-1 and TRBJ2-1; TRBD2 matches at 9 bases. Germline assignment: CDR1 SGHRS and CDR2 YFSETQ. The CDR3 contains 16 residues. The V segment lost 0 bases and the J segment 6 bases; nucleotides outside the gene matches: 7. In nucleotides, the CDR3 is TGCGCCAGCAGCTTGGTCCCGGGACTAGCTGGCAATGAGCAGTTCTTC. Translating gives CASSLVPGLAGNEQFF.

The chain has TRBV7-9 and TRBJ2-3; 11 bases fit TRBD2. Trimming at V came to 6 bases and at J to 2 bases, leaving 7 bases not matched to a gene. Germline lookup yields CDR1 SEHNR and CDR2 FQNEAQ (reference sequence). The CDR3 consists of 16 residues. The CDR3 DNA sequence: TGTGCCAGCAGATCCGGGACTAGCGGATACACAGATACGCAGTATTTT. Amino acid sequence: CASRSGTSGYTDTQYF.